The next 11 T cell receptor beta chains were all read from a single sample in a study of cytomegalovirus exposure and HLA in healthy donors. Primers: 60 Vbeta forward and 13 Jbeta reverse. Produced via immunoSEQ multiplex PCR; TCRdb's table is partial and in-frame only. The data show some 160,000 clones, 65% to 85% seen once. Source material: PBMCs. The receptors were sampled from a male donor in good health and CMV-seronegative.

The chain uses TRBV15 and TRBJ1-1; D is perhaps TRBD1 (5 bases). Looked up from germline, CDR1 is LNHNV and CDR2 is YYDKDF (reference sequence). V lost 5 bases, J lost 1 base, and 14 bases lay in between. The CDR3 length is 15 residues. DNA of the CDR3: TGTGCCACCAGCGAGACTGACAGACAGAACACTGAAGCTTTCTTT. Encoded protein: CATSETDRQNTEAFF.

This sequence joins TRBV4-1 and TRBJ1-3; D is possibly TRBD1 (5 bases). CDR1 is MGHRA, CDR2 YSYEKL, per germline. Deletions cut 4 bases from V and 3 bases from J, with 13 bases between. The CDR3 sequence is 15 residues long. The CDR3, as DNA: TGCGCCAGCAGCCTCCTTCACCAGGGTGGAAACACCATATATTTT. This encodes CASSLLHQGGNTIYF.

The J gene is TRBJ1-2, the V gene TRBV5-6; D unresolved. The CDR3 runs to 15 residues. V lost 1 base to trimming and J lost 0 bases, with 10 bases between them. Germline CDR1 is SGHDT and CDR2 is YYEEEE. The CDR3 region is CASSLFVRPNYGYTF. The CDR3 coding sequence is TGTGCCAGCAGCTTGTTCGTCAGGCCTAACTATGGCTACACCTTC.

The chain joins TRBV7-2 to TRBJ1-5; TRBD1 is a possible D gene (5 bases). The CDR3 consists of 14 residues. CDR1 SGHTA and CDR2 FQGNSA come from the germline V gene. V was clipped by 4 bases and J by 5 bases, with 12 bases between them. The CDR3 reads CASSSTAKYQPQHF. CDR3 in DNA: TGTGCCAGCAGCTCGACAGCGAAGTATCAGCCCCAGCATTTT.

This chain joins TRBV7-9 and TRBJ2-7; D is possibly TRBD1 (8 bases). The V and J ends lost 5 bases and 2 bases respectively, with 16 bases between them. Germline values: CDR1 SEHNR, CDR2 FQNEAQ (reference sequence). This CDR3 comprises 15 residues. In DNA form, the CDR3 reads TGTGCCAGCAGCCCCCCCACAGGGGGGGCCTACGAGCAGTACTTC. It translates to CASSPPTGGAYEQYF.

The J gene is TRBJ1-2, the V gene TRBV28, with D possibly TRBD1 on 6 matching bases. CDR1 MDHEN and CDR2 SYDVKM come from the germline V gene. The CDR3 sequence is 13 residues long. V gave up 6 bases and J gave up 4 bases, with 12 bases separating them. The CDR3 coding sequence is TGTGCCAGCAGCCCACGGACAGTCTATGGCTACACCTTC. Translation gives CASSPRTVYGYTF.

The V and J genes are TRBV7-9 and TRBJ1-5; D is ambiguous. Germline CDR1 is SEHNR and CDR2 is FQNEAQ (reference sequence). The V and J ends lost 6 bases and 0 bases respectively, with 3 bases between them. CDR3 size: 12 residues. This CDR3 is CASSNSNQPQHF. The CDR3, as DNA: TGTGCCAGCAGTAATAGCAATCAGCCCCAGCATTTT.

The genes are TRBV6-1 and TRBJ1-5, with TRBD1 as a possible D gene (6 bases). Trimming cost V 5 bases and J 5 bases, with 7 bases left between them. The CDR3 length is 12 residues. The germline V gene has CDR1 MNHNS and CDR2 SASEGT. The CDR3 sequence: CASSQGYQPQHF. Here the CDR3 DNA reads TGTGCCAGCAGTCAGGGGTATCAGCCCCAGCATTTT.

The chain joins TRBV15 to TRBJ1-1; D ambiguous. Germline assignment: CDR1 LNHNV and CDR2 YYDKDF (reference sequence). Trimming removed 1 base from V and 0 bases from J, with 6 bases in between. This CDR3 is built from 14 residues. Here the CDR3 DNA reads TGTGCCACCAGCAGAGGCAGGATGAACACTGAAGCTTTCTTT. This encodes CATSRGRMNTEAFF.

The rearrangement uses TRBV18 and TRBJ2-5; 9 bases match TRBD2. The V gene end was trimmed by 3 bases and the J gene end by 5 bases; junction bases not matched to a gene: 7. The CDR3 covers 15 residues. Germline V CDR1 and CDR2: KGHSH, LQKENI. CDR3 amino acids: CASSPTSGGGETQYF. CDR3 bases: TGTGCCAGCTCACCGACTAGCGGAGGGGGGGAGACCCAGTACTTC.

This clone was detected once. The chain joins TRBV4-1 to TRBJ2-1, with 9 positions matching TRBD2. With 0 bases clipped from V and 7 bases from J, the junction kept 10 bases outside the gene matches. The V gene's germline CDR1 is MGHRA and CDR2 YSYEKL. There are 17 residues in the CDR3. The CDR3 nucleotides read TGCGCCAGCAGCCAAGAAGTCCACCGACTAGCGGCAAATGAGCAGTTCTTC. Its translation is CASSQEVHRLAANEQFF.